This is a list of T cell receptor beta chains from one sample in a study of siplizumab effects on memory and regulatory T cells. Generated by immunoSEQ multiplex PCR, the TCRdb table keeps only in-frame clones and is missing some. The sample yields approximately 120,000 clones, about 90% seen once. Sequenced: Tregs sorted from blood. These receptors originate from a human donor in good health. Both conserved end residues are part of each CDR3. The order of the fields is V gene, J gene, D gene, clone size, CDR3 protein, CDR3 DNA. A D gene is named only where the DNA matches it firmly. Part of the rows lack a size; the others show once, few, many or a class for expanded clones.

TRBV25-1	TRBJ2-7	-	-	CASSGSYEQYF	TGTGCCAGCAGTGGGTCGTACGAGCAGTACTTC
TRBV2	TRBJ2-1	TRBD2	-	CASSGGLALGFF	TGTGCCAGCAGTGGGGGACTAGCACTTGGATTCTTC
TRBV6-5	TRBJ1-1	-	-	CASSYRNTEAFF	TGTGCCAGCAGTTACCGGAACACTGAAGCTTTCTTT
TRBV18	TRBJ2-7	-	-	CASSPDGQRAYEQYF	TGTGCCAGCTCACCGGACGGACAGAGGGCCTACGAGCAGTACTTC
TRBV6-4	TRBJ1-6	TRBD1	-	CASSVEMTGNSPLHF	TGTGCCAGCAGTGTCGAGATGACAGGGAATTCACCCCTCCACTTT
TRBV27	TRBJ2-7	TRBD2	-	CASSGGDLGYEQYF	TGTGCCAGCAGCGGGGGGGATTTGGGCTACGAGCAGTACTTC
TRBV21-1	TRBJ1-3	-	-	CARSRKARKGNTIYF	TGTGCCAGATCCCGTAAAGCCCGAAAAGGAAACACCATATATTTT
TRBV6-6	TRBJ2-7	-	once	CASRYLRDIISEQYF	TGTGCCAGCAGGTACCTCCGGGACATTATCTCCGAGCAGTACTTC
TRBV5-6	TRBJ2-1	TRBD2	-	CASSFRGLAGGLLNEQFF	TGTGCCAGCAGCTTTCGAGGACTAGCGGGGGGGCTTTTGAATGAGCAGTTCTTC
TRBV5-8	TRBJ2-7	TRBD2	-	CASSLGGGRRYEQYF	TGTGCCAGCAGCTTGGGGGGCGGGAGAAGATACGAGCAGTACTTC
TRBV18	TRBJ2-1	TRBD2	once	CASSPPAGESYNEQFF	TGTGCCAGCTCACCACCGGCGGGAGAAAGTTACAATGAGCAGTTCTTC
TRBV5-3	TRBJ1-1	-	few	CARSPAGDPTEAFF	TGTGCCAGAAGCCCCGCAGGGGATCCCACTGAAGCTTTCTTT
TRBV27	TRBJ1-1	-	-	CASSLGGKWGTEAFF	TGTGCCAGCAGTTTAGGCGGCAAATGGGGCACTGAAGCTTTCTTT
TRBV11-2	TRBJ1-2	-	-	CASSPATAYGYTF	TGTGCCAGCAGCCCGGCGACGGCCTATGGCTACACCTTC
TRBV6-1	TRBJ2-3	TRBD2	-	CASRLLAGGDTQYF	TGTGCCAGCAGGCTCCTAGCGGGAGGAGATACGCAGTATTTT
TRBV5-6	TRBJ2-3	-	-	CASSLGGVPDTQYF	TGTGCCAGCAGCTTGGGAGGGGTTCCAGATACGCAGTATTTT
TRBV6-5	TRBJ1-1	-	few	CASSYKGNTEAFF	TGTGCCAGCAGTTACAAGGGGAACACTGAAGCTTTCTTT
TRBV7-6	TRBJ1-6	-	-	CASSLVVDSPLHF	TGTGCCAGCAGCTTAGTGGTTGATTCACCCCTCCACTTT
TRBV2	TRBJ2-3	-	-	CARGVGGSDTQYF	TGTGCTAGGGGAGTAGGGGGGTCAGATACGCAGTATTTT
TRBV18	TRBJ2-5	-	-	CASSPQETQYF	TGTGCCAGCTCACCACAAGAGACCCAGTACTTC
TRBV29-1	TRBJ1-6	TRBD1	-	CSVGEDRENSPLHF	TGCAGCGTCGGGGAGGACAGGGAGAATTCACCCCTCCACTTT
TRBV5-8	TRBJ2-3	TRBD2	-	CASSLVRGTSTDTQYF	TGTGCCAGCAGCTTGGTGCGGGGGACCAGCACAGATACGCAGTATTTT
TRBV6-5	TRBJ1-3	-	-	CASSSRGNTIYF	TGTGCCAGCAGTTCCCGAGGAAACACCATATATTTT
TRBV9	TRBJ2-2	-	once	CASSAGLSTGELFF	TGTGCCAGCAGCGCGGGACTTTCCACCGGGGAGCTGTTTTTT
TRBV7-9	TRBJ2-3	-	once	CASRTQDTQYF	TGTGCCAGCAGAACTCAGGATACGCAGTATTTT
TRBV18	TRBJ2-2	-	-	CASSPQRVSTGELFF	TGTGCCAGCTCACCACAGAGGGTTTCCACCGGGGAGCTGTTTTTT
TRBV7-9	TRBJ1-2	-	-	CASSLGDRSYTF	TGTGCCAGCAGCTTAGGGGACCGGAGCTACACCTTC
TRBV4-2	TRBJ1-5	-	-	CASSQDRGNQPQHF	TGTGCCAGCAGCCAAGATAGGGGCAATCAGCCCCAGCATTTT
TRBV6-6	TRBJ1-5	TRBD1	-	CASSYSPGGRAQPQHF	TGTGCCAGCAGTTACTCTCCAGGGGGCCGTGCCCAGCCCCAGCATTTT
TRBV2	TRBJ2-7	-	-	CASRGLLWYEQYF	TGTGCCAGCAGGGGCCTCCTATGGTACGAGCAGTACTTC
TRBV28	TRBJ1-2	-	-	CASSLLLANYGYTF	TGTGCCAGCAGTTTGCTCTTAGCTAACTATGGCTACACCTTC
TRBV10-3	TRBJ2-1	TRBD2	-	CAINRGLAGNEQFF	TGTGCCATCAATCGGGGACTAGCTGGAAATGAGCAGTTCTTC
TRBV25-1	TRBJ1-1	-	-	CASSEYPRTAEAFF	TGTGCCAGCAGTGAATATCCCAGGACCGCTGAAGCTTTCTTT
TRBV7-6	TRBJ2-3	-	once	CASSLVGGADTQYF	TGTGCCAGCAGCTTAGTGGGGGGCGCAGATACGCAGTATTTT
TRBV4-2	TRBJ2-7	TRBD2	-	CASSQEAGEYYEQYF	TGTGCCAGCAGCCAAGAAGCGGGAGAGTATTACGAGCAGTACTTC
TRBV5-5	TRBJ1-2	-	-	CASSDRSYGYTF	TGTGCCAGCTCGGACAGATCCTATGGCTACACCTTC
TRBV18	TRBJ2-2	-	-	CASSPGHSTGELFF	TGTGCCAGCTCACCTGGACATTCCACCGGGGAGCTGTTTTTT
TRBV11-1	TRBJ2-7	TRBD1	-	CASSSDRNHEQYF	TGTGCCAGCAGCTCGGACAGGAACCACGAGCAGTACTTC
TRBV7-9	TRBJ2-2	-	-	CASSPIGRVFTGELFF	TGTGCCAGCAGCCCCATTGGGCGGGTCTTCACCGGGGAGCTGTTTTTT
TRBV4-1	TRBJ1-1	-	-	CASSPKQTRGNTEAFF	TGCGCCAGCAGCCCCAAACAGACACGCGGGAACACTGAAGCTTTCTTT
TRBV6-1	TRBJ1-4	TRBD1	-	CASNPYRGREKLFF	TGTGCCAGCAACCCTTACAGGGGGAGGGAAAAACTGTTTTTT
TRBV18	TRBJ2-3	-	once	CASSLGHAGTDTQYF	TGTGCCAGCTCGTTGGGCCACGCCGGCACAGATACGCAGTATTTT